These T cell receptor beta chains were read from a single sample in a study of a mutant IDH1 vaccine in newly diagnosed glioma. Sequencing used immunoSEQ multiplex PCR; TCRdb keeps in-frame clones, though not all of them. This sample has about 130,000 clones; about four fifths occur once, and the top ten carry under 7%. These receptors have no known antigen. The material was PBMCs, obtained from a glioma patient whose treatment included an IDH1 peptide vaccine. The receptor source for this set is a middle-aged man with glioma. Both conserved end residues are part of each CDR3. D genes are given only for firm matches. Not every row has a clone size; where given, it reads once, few, many or a size class.

>TRBJ2-1|-|TRBD1|TRBV5-1
CASSTGQGRGNEQFF
TGCGCCAGCAGCACGGGACAGGGAAGGGGCAATGAGCAGTTCTTC
>TRBJ1-5|-|-|TRBV7-9
CALPFKKGGNQPQHF
TGTGCCCTCCCTTTCAAAAAAGGGGGCAATCAGCCCCAGCATTTT
>TRBJ1-4|-|-|TRBV7-2
CASSRAPGGTNEKLFF
TGTGCCAGCAGCAGGGCCCCGGGAGGCACTAATGAAAAACTGTTTTTT
>TRBJ2-5|-|TRBD2|TRBV4-2
CASSRDTSGGAVAQYF
TGTGCCAGCAGCCGAGATACTAGCGGGGGAGCGGTGGCCCAGTACTTC
>TRBJ2-7|-|-|TRBV5-5
CASSVDSLSYEQYF
TGTGCCAGCAGCGTGGACAGTTTAAGCTACGAGCAGTACTTC
>TRBJ2-1|-|-|TRBV5-5
CASSFPGLTGNEQFF
TGTGCCAGCAGCTTCCCCGGTCTAACGGGAAATGAGCAGTTCTTC
>TRBJ2-2|-|TRBD1|TRBV7-3
CASSPSRDRVSRSGELFF
TGTGCCAGCAGCCCGTCCCGGGACAGGGTGAGCAGGTCCGGGGAGCTGTTTTTT
>TRBJ2-7|-|-|TRBV6-6
CASSNLGSYEQYF
TGCGCCAGCAGTAACCTTGGATCCTACGAGCAGTACTTC
>TRBJ1-2|-|-|TRBV2
CASSEEGTNYGYTF
TGTGCCAGCAGTGAAGAGGGTACCAACTATGGCTACACCTTC
>TRBJ2-7|-|TRBD1|TRBV28
CASSIPGQDSYEQYF
TGTGCCAGCAGTATACCGGGACAGGACTCCTACGAGCAGTACTTC
>TRBJ2-2|few|-|TRBV7-9
CASSTSGELFF
TGTGCCAGCAGCACCTCTGGGGAGCTGTTTTTT
>TRBJ2-6|-|-|TRBV27
CASSYRSSGANVLTF
TGTGCCAGCAGTTACAGGAGCTCTGGGGCCAACGTCCTGACTTTC
>TRBJ1-1|-|TRBD1|TRBV10-3
CASTAIGTGNTEAFF
TGTGCCAGCACCGCTATAGGGACAGGGAACACTGAAGCTTTCTTT
>TRBJ2-7|few|TRBD2|TRBV18
CASSPDGTSAGEQYF
TGTGCCAGCTCACCCGACGGGACTAGTGCGGGAGAGCAGTACTTC
>TRBJ1-1|-|TRBD1|TRBV6-5
CANRRRQGAAFF
TGTGCCAACAGGAGACGACAGGGGGCGGCTTTCTTT
>TRBJ1-5|-|-|TRBV7-2
CASSLYLGTDQPQHF
TGTGCCAGCAGCTTATATCTGGGAACTGATCAGCCCCAGCATTTT
>TRBJ1-2|-|-|TRBV5-4
CASSLGDTYGYTF
TGTGCCAGCAGCCTGGGGGACACCTATGGCTACACCTTC
>TRBJ2-7|-|TRBD2|TRBV5-4
CASSFPTSGSYEQYF
TGTGCCAGCAGCTTCCCGACTAGCGGCTCCTACGAGCAGTACTTC
>TRBJ2-3|-|-|TRBV10-3
CAISFLKGVSADTQYF
TGTGCCATCAGTTTCTTGAAGGGGGTTTCGGCAGATACGCAGTATTTT
>TRBJ2-4|once|TRBD1|TRBV4-2
CASSQTGQGALAKNIQYF
TGTGCCAGCAGCCAGACGGGACAGGGGGCTTTAGCCAAAAACATTCAGTACTTC
>TRBJ1-1|-|TRBD1|TRBV7-2
CASRGTGNVVAEAFF
TGTGCCAGCAGGGGGACAGGGAATGTAGTGGCTGAAGCTTTCTTT
>TRBJ2-7|once|-|TRBV9
CASSERGSSYEQYF
TGTGCCAGCAGCGAGAGAGGTAGCTCCTACGAGCAGTACTTC
>TRBJ1-5|-|-|TRBV7-2
CASSPPGTFNQPQHF
TGTGCCAGCAGCCCACCCGGGACGTTCAATCAGCCCCAGCATTTT
>TRBJ1-4|-|-|TRBV9
CASSARAVSNEKLFF
TGTGCCAGCAGCGCCCGTGCAGTCAGTAATGAAAAACTGTTTTTT
>TRBJ2-1|-|-|TRBV7-8
CASSSPPYNRARVKNNEQFF
TGTGCCAGCAGCTCCCCCCCTTATAACAGGGCCAGAGTAAAAAACAATGAGCAGTTCTTC
>TRBJ2-7|few|-|TRBV7-6
CASSLTAGTAYEQYF
TGTGCCAGCAGCCTAACGGCCGGGACGGCCTACGAGCAGTACTTC
>TRBJ1-2|-|-|TRBV6-5
CASSYSTWGHGYTF
TGTGCCAGCAGTTACTCGACCTGGGGCCATGGCTACACCTTC
>TRBJ2-1|-|-|TRBV18
CASSPRAGSSYNEQFF
TGTGCCAGCTCACCACGGGCGGGGAGCTCCTACAATGAGCAGTTCTTC